This TCR beta chain was recovered during a study of a mutant IDH1 vaccine in newly diagnosed glioma listed by TCRdb under 2021. Broadly, across the study: Vaccination started 4-6 weeks after radiotherapy alone, or was given together with temozolomide cycles in the groups whose treatment included chemotherapy. Peripheral blood was drawn at six visits: V03 (baseline), V05, V07, V10, V12 and V13. Longitudinal TCRB deep sequencing was performed for about two dozen treated patients wherever samples were available for exploratory analyses. Visit V12 was the week-35 safety follow-up and visit V13 was the week-47 end of study. Of the approximately 32 treated patients, roughly 60% were male and about 40% were female, and the mean age was roughly 40 years. Before enrollment, patients had received standard therapy of radiotherapy alone, temozolomide alone, or radiochemotherapy with temozolomide; most received the combination.

As regards this clone: Its binding antigen is unknown. The record has no base qualities; no much larger clone is one base away.

Read against the paper, the sample's time point label means: week 47, end of study. Each vaccine dose was 300 ug of a 20-mer mutant IDH1 peptide in Montanide, given subcutaneously with topical imiquimod. Eight vaccinations were administered to patients in weeks 1, 3, 5, 7, 11, 15, 19 and 23, corresponding to visits V03 through V10. The donors had newly diagnosed IDH1-mutant astrocytomas of WHO grade 3 or 4 that showed loss of nuclear ATRX. The samples were drawn from NOA16, a multicentre, single-arm, open-label phase I trial in Germany that tested a mutant IDH1 peptide vaccine in humans for the first time. Genomic DNA for TCRB sequencing was isolated from EDTA blood with the DNeasy Blood and Tissue Kit. CDR1 and CDR2 (WNHNN, SYGVQD) derive from the germline V gene (reference sequence). V is cut by 6 bases and J by 1 base, and the space between the germline ends is 15 bases. The CDR3 starts with the cysteine, ends with the phenylalanine, and has 15 residues. Only the CDR3 region is kept as DNA, spanning 45 bases read in frame from base 1.

General conclusions and limits of the study: Across multiple MHC alleles, vaccine-induced immune responses were seen in approximately 93% of patients. The authors stated that sample limitations prevented analyses of patient blood samples from being reproduced. No apparent relationship was observed between pseudoprogression and alterations in the top peripheral T cell clonotypes detected by TCRB sequencing. Selection of PBMC samples for TCRB deep sequencing was based on availability.

Preparation of the library involved the immunoSEQ multiplex PCR assay. The hsTCRB Kit was used according to the manufacturer's protocol to amplify rearranged TCR beta chain sequences. An Illumina MiSeq was used to sequence the TCRB libraries. The study's own analysis went as follows. The proprietary platform of the kit vendor was used for demultiplexing, trimming and gene mapping. TCRdb holds this immuneACCESS table with in-frame rearrangements only. Some clones are missing; in checked studies, unresolved V genes explain under half, and the rest has no known cause. That table furnishes V, J and clone size, whereas the DNA furnished D and trimming. The sample table records about 56,000 clones; around 86% of these occur just once. In total, the top ten clones hold 3% to 3.5% of the sample.

This receptor chain uses TRBV10-1 and TRBJ1-1, and the D gene may be TRBD1, 5 bases matching. Specimen: PBMCs, collected from a glioma patient whose treatment included an IDH1 peptide vaccine. This TCR was recovered from a woman in her forties or fifties with glioma. The DNA is TGCGCCAGCAGGGCGCCGGGGACCCGGAACACTGAAGCTTTCTTT. Translated, this gives CASRAPGTRNTEAFF.